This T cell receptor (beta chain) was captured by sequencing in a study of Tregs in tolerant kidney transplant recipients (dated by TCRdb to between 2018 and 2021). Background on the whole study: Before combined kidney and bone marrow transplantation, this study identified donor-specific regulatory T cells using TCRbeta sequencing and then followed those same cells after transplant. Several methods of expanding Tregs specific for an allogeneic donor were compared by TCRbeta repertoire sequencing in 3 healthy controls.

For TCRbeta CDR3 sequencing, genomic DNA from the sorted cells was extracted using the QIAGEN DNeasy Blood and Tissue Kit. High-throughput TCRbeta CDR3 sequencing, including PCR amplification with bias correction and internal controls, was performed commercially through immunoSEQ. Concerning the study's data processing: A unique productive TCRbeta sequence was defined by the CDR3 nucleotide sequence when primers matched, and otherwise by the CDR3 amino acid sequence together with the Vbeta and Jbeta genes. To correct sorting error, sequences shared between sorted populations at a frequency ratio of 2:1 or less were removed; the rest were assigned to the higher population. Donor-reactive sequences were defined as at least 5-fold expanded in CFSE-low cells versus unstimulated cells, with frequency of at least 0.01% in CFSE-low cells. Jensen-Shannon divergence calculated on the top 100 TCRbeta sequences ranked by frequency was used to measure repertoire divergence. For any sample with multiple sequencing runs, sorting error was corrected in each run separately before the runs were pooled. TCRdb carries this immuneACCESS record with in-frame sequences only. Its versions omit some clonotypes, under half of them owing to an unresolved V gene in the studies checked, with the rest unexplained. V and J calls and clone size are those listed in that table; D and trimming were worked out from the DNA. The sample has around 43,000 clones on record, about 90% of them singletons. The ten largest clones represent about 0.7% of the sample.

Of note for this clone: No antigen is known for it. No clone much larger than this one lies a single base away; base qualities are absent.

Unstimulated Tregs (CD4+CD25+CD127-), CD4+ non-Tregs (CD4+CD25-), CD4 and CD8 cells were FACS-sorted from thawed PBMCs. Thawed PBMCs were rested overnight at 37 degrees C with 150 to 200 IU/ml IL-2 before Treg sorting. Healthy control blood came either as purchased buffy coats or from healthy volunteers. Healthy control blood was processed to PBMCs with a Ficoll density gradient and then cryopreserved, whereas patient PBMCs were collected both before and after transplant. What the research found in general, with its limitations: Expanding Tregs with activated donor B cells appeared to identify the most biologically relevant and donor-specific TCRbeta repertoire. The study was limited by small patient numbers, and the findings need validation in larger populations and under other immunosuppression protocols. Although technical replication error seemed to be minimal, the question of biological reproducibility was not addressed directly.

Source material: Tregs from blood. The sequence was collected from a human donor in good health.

CDR3 region: CASSYSGAGLYGYTF. The sequenced DNA is TGTGCCAGCAGTTACTCAGGTGCAGGGTTGTATGGCTACACCTTC. The chain uses TRBV6-5 and TRBJ1-2; TRBD1 is a possible D gene, resting on 5 matching bases. In the germline V gene, CDR1 corresponds to MNHEY and CDR2 to SVGAGI. The CDR3 runs 15 residues from the cysteine to the phenylalanine. Of the read, only the CDR3 DNA is kept; its 45 bases are in frame from base 1. The germline ends are 13 bases apart after V is trimmed by 0 bases and J by 5 bases.